The source of this T cell receptor (beta chain) is a study of T-cell reconstitution after alpha-beta-depleted transplantation in children. Overall study findings and caveats: At around two months after transplant, the alpha-beta T cells were reportedly derived from several hundred expanded clones that came from non-depleted graft cells. Fresh T-cell production supplied most of the T-cell counts and diversity seen one year after transplant.

During its preparation, the TCRbeta library received unique molecular identifiers. Via MiXCR, TCRdb re-called the PCR reads, giving one row per CDR3 protein. The repertoire includes 500,000 to 750,000 distinct CDR3 sequences, 10% to 15% of them detected once, and over 2% sits in the top ten. This clonotype has a count of ten or more. The antigen is undetermined. Germline CDR1 reads SQVTM; CDR2 reads ANQGSEA. Between the trimmed V and J ends, which lost 7 bases and 2 bases, there was a span of 15 bases. This CDR3 is built from 14 residues. V and J are TRBV29-1 and TRBJ2-1; no clear D gene. The source of this sequence is a male patient aged 10 to 17 who had a stem cell transplant for acute myeloid leukemia, so the T cells may come from the graft donor. Sample: PBMCs, mostly from graft donor cells, taken 360 days after TCRalphabeta/CD19-depleted stem cell transplant. Here the CDR3 reads CSADRWEAYNEQFF. The CDR3 bases are TGCAGCGCTGATAGATGGGAAGCCTACAATGAGCAGTTCTTC.